A single sample is the source of the 23 T cell receptor beta chains below, sequenced in a study of blood T cell repertoires in COVID-19 (TCRdb year 2020). The protocol used for the library was the immunoSEQ multiplex PCR assay. Not all clones reach the TCRdb copy of this immuneACCESS table, which keeps in-frame sequences only. Checked studies attribute under half of the gap to unresolved V genes and leave the rest unexplained. The sample table holds about 32,000 clones, of which roughly nine tenths were seen once. The ten largest clones add up to around 1.8% of the sample. Sequenced: peripheral blood. These receptors originate from a man aged 50-59 years with active or convalescent COVID-19.

As regards this clone: Additional DNA sequences in this sample encode the identical CDR3. V usage is TRBV7-9 and J usage is TRBJ1-6, with 11 bases matching TRBD1. This CDR3 has 15 amino acids. With 1 base clipped from V and 7 bases from J, the junction kept 0 bases outside the gene matches. Per germline, CDR1 SEHNR and CDR2 FQNEAQ (reference sequence). As DNA, the CDR3 is TGTGCCAGCAGCTTAGGGGACAGGGGGAATTCACCCCTCCACTTT. This encodes CASSLGDRGNSPLHF. Full variable domain (outside the CDR3, taken from reference TRBV7-9 and TRBJ1-6): DTGVSQNPRHKITKRGQNVTFRCDPISEHNRLYWYRQTLGQGPEFLTYFQNEAQLEKSRLLSDRFSAERPKGSFSTLEIQRTEQGDSAMYLCASSLGDRGNSPLHFGNGTRLTVT.

The J gene is TRBJ2-1, the V gene TRBV7-2; D is undetermined. V was cut by 0 bases and J by 0 bases, with 6 bases left in between. Germline V gene lookup returns CDR1 SGHTA and CDR2 FQGNSA. The CDR3 covers 15 residues. As DNA, the CDR3 is TGTGCCAGCAGCTTAGCCGTGAGCTCCTACAATGAGCAGTTCTTC. Its translation is CASSLAVSSYNEQFF.

Of note for this clone: One junction end disagrees with the germline gene, perhaps due to a read error. The chain has TRBV7-9 and TRBJ1-3; perhaps TRBD1 as D (5 bases). The CDR3 length is 16 residues. Germline V gives CDR1 SEHNR, CDR2 FQNEAQ (reference sequence). This CDR3 is CAVRPRGTASRNTIYF. The CDR3 DNA sequence: TGTGCCGTGCGCCCCCGAGGGACTGCCTCTCGAAACACCATATATTTT.

This rearrangement joins TRBV6-2 or TRBV6-3 to TRBJ2-1; tentatively, D is TRBD1 (5 bases). Germline V CDR1 and CDR2: MNHEY, SVGEGT. The CDR3 extends over 16 amino acids. The V end lost 4 bases, the J end lost 0 bases, and 13 bases lay between the germline ends. The CDR3 is CASSLNRFHSYNEQFF. CDR3 DNA sequence: TGTGCCAGCAGTTTAAACAGGTTCCACTCCTACAATGAGCAGTTCTTC.

A single count supports this clone. The chain employs TRBV6-2 or TRBV6-3 and TRBJ2-3; 9 bases agree with TRBD2. This CDR3 region has 16 residues. Unmatched junction bases numbered 5, after V lost 4 bases and J lost 0 bases. Per the germline V gene, CDR1 is MNHEY and CDR2 is SVGEGT. CDR3 nucleotide sequence: TGTGCCAGCAGTTTCGGCGGGAGGGTTAGCACAGATACGCAGTATTTT. Protein sequence: CASSFGGRVSTDTQYF.

V gene TRBV30 combines with J gene TRBJ1-2; D unresolved. V lost 0 bases, J lost 3 bases, and 5 bases lay in between. The CDR3 sequence is 12 residues long. CDR1 is GTSNPN and CDR2 is SVGIG in the germline V gene (reference sequence). CDR3 nucleotides: TGTGCCTGGAGTGTCGGGGACTATGGCTACACCTTC. Translated: CAWSVGDYGYTF. Together with reference TRBV30 and TRBJ1-2, the CDR3 gives the full variable domain: SQTIHQWPATLVQPVGSPLSLECTVEGTSNPNLYWYRQAAGRGLQLLFYSVGIGQISSEVPQNLSASRPQDRQFILSSKKLLLSDSGFYLCAWSVGDYGYTFGSGTRLTVV.

V usage is TRBV5-1 and J usage is TRBJ2-7, with D possibly TRBD1 on 6 matching bases. Trimming took 3 bases from V and 2 from J, leaving 12 bases between them. Germline V lookup: CDR1 SGHRS, CDR2 YFSETQ. This CDR3 region has 14 residues. The CDR3 protein is CASSSLTGAYEQYF. In DNA form, the CDR3 reads TGCGCCAGCAGCTCCCTGACAGGAGCCTACGAGCAGTACTTC.

The genes are TRBV5-1 and TRBJ2-7, with 9 bases fitting TRBD2. Unmatched junction bases numbered 7, after V lost 5 bases and J lost 4 bases. The length of the CDR3 is 14 residues. Germline V gives CDR1 SGHRS, CDR2 YFSETQ. Here the CDR3 DNA reads TGCGCCAGCAGTAGGAGTAGCGGGAGTTACGAGCAGTACTTC. This gives the protein CASSRSSGSYEQYF.

The chain is built from TRBV5-1 and TRBJ2-2; the match to TRBD2 covers 7 bases. Germline lookup yields CDR1 SGHRS and CDR2 YFSETQ. This CDR3 has 15 amino acids. The V and J ends lost 3 bases and 6 bases, in that order; junction bases with no gene match: 8. The CDR3 bases are TGCGCCAGCAGCTGGAGGGGAGGGCCGCCCGGGGAGCTGTTTTTT. This sequence encodes CASSWRGGPPGELFF.

J is TRBJ1-1 and V is TRBV12-3 or TRBV12-4, with D perhaps TRBD1 (5 bases). The ends were cut back, 8 bases at V and 3 bases at J, with 10 bases in the middle. CDR3 length: 12 amino acids. The CDR3 sequence: CASGGGYTEAFF. The DNA of the CDR3 is TGTGCCAGCGGGGGGGGATACACTGAAGCTTTCTTT.

The rearrangement uses TRBV18 and TRBJ2-7; D is perhaps TRBD2 (6 bases). Germline-derived CDR1 and CDR2 are KGHSH and LQKENI. Between the trimmed V and J ends, which lost 1 base and 5 bases, there was a span of 15 bases. There are 15 residues in the CDR3. Written as DNA, the CDR3 is TGTGCCAGCTCACCACGAACGGGCGGGGCGGACGAGCAGTACTTC. This codes for CASSPRTGGADEQYF.

The J gene is TRBJ2-7, the V gene TRBV27, with TRBD2 matching 9 bases. The CDR3 extends over 15 amino acids. V lost 7 bases, J lost 3 bases, and 10 bases stayed unmatched. CDR1 and CDR2 from the germline V gene are MNHEY and SMNVEV (reference sequence). The CDR3 reads CASTRSLAGFYEQYF. As DNA, the CDR3 is TGTGCCAGCACCAGATCACTAGCGGGTTTCTACGAGCAGTACTTC.

This clone was seen once. This chain uses TRBV7-9 with TRBJ2-2; 10 positions match TRBD1. The CDR3 has 15 residues. After removal of 5 bases from V and 5 bases from J, the junction contained 5 bases not matched to a gene. CDR1 and CDR2 (germline): SEHNR, FQNEAQ (reference sequence). The CDR3 DNA sequence: TGTGCCAGCAGCCCAAGGACAGGGGGTACCGGGGAGCTGTTTTTT. Protein: CASSPRTGGTGELFF.

The rearrangement uses TRBV5-1 and TRBJ2-3; the match to TRBD1 covers 8 bases. Germline loops: CDR1 SGHRS, CDR2 YFSETQ. The CDR3 sequence is 14 residues long. V lost 3 bases to trimming and J lost 3 bases; unmatched junction nucleotides: 3. In DNA, the CDR3 is TGCGCCAGCAGCTCCTACAGGGGGACAGATACGCAGTATTTT. Amino acids: CASSSYRGTDTQYF.

The chain couples TRBV5-1 to TRBJ2-1; 11 bases are a match to TRBD1. The trim removed 2 bases at V and 7 bases at J, leaving 5 bases unmatched. There are 15 residues in the CDR3. Germline CDR1 and CDR2: SGHRS and YFSETQ. CDR3 protein: CASSFRDRGFNEQFF. The CDR3 coding sequence is TGCGCCAGCAGCTTCCGGGACAGGGGGTTTAATGAGCAGTTCTTC.

This chain links TRBV5-4 with TRBJ1-1, with D unresolved. Trimming stripped 4 bases from V and 0 bases from J, with 13 bases between. The germline V gene has CDR1 SGHNT and CDR2 YYREEE (reference sequence). The CDR3 is 15 amino acids. CDR3 nucleotide sequence: TGTGCCAGCAGCACAGAACAGACCATGAACACTGAAGCTTTCTTT. Protein product: CASSTEQTMNTEAFF.

The chain combines TRBV28 with TRBJ1-2; no firm D call. V gave up 7 bases and J gave up 2 bases, with 14 bases separating them. The CDR3 sequence is 14 residues long. Germline loops: CDR1 MDHEN, CDR2 SYDVKM. This chain's CDR3 is CASITAGVNYGYTF. The CDR3, as DNA: TGTGCCAGCATCACCGCCGGGGTGAACTATGGCTACACCTTC.

The rearrangement uses TRBV18 and TRBJ1-4, with 7 bases fitting TRBD1. CDR3 length: 18 residues. V lost 2 bases, J lost 7 bases, and 16 bases stayed unmatched. Germline V CDR1 and CDR2: KGHSH, LQKENI. CDR3 DNA: TGTGCCAGCTCACCAACTATGCTCCGGGACAGTGGGGGTGAAAAACTGTTTTTT. This encodes CASSPTMLRDSGGEKLFF.

The genes are TRBV7-3 and TRBJ2-1; 10 positions match TRBD2. The germline V gene has CDR1 SGHTA and CDR2 FQGTGA. The CDR3 is 15 residues long. V was clipped by 1 base and J by 4 bases; unmatched bases: 1. The CDR3 DNA follows: TGTGCCAGCAGCTTAAATAGCGGGAGGTACAATGAGCAGTTCTTC. It encodes CASSLNSGRYNEQFF.

This clone was found once. The chain has TRBV25-1 and TRBJ2-1, with 8 bases aligning to TRBD2. With V trimmed by 7 bases and J by 10 bases, 6 bases remained unmatched. The CDR3 length is 12 residues. The germline gives CDR1 MGHDK, CDR2 SYGVNS. The CDR3 reads CASMGAGVEQFF. The DNA of the CDR3 is TGTGCCAGCATGGGAGCGGGAGTAGAGCAGTTCTTC.

The chain recombines TRBV28 with TRBJ1-2; 9 nucleotides match TRBD1. The CDR3 covers 15 residues. V trimming: 6 bases; J trimming: 8 bases; junction bases outside the gene matches: 13. Germline lookup yields CDR1 MDHEN and CDR2 SYDVKM. The chain's CDR3 is CASRNFRTGVGGYTF. The DNA for the CDR3 is TGTGCCAGCAGGAACTTTCGGACAGGGGTCGGAGGCTACACCTTC.

The chain recombines TRBV29-1 with TRBJ2-7; D call uncertain. Deletions cut 3 bases from V and 7 bases from J, with 13 bases between. The CDR3 consists of 12 residues. CDR1 is SQVTM, CDR2 ANQGSEA, per germline. CDR3 sequence (DNA): TGCAGCGTTGATGAGCGTTTCGGAGAGCAGTACTTC. Its translation is CSVDERFGEQYF.

The chain joins TRBV28 to TRBJ2-7; TRBD2 aligns across 8 bases. The germline V gene has CDR1 MDHEN and CDR2 SYDVKM. With 0 bases clipped from V and 0 bases from J, the junction kept 4 bases outside the gene matches. This CDR3 is built from 16 residues. For the CDR3, the DNA is TGTGCCAGCAGTTTATGGGCTAGCGGGTACTCCTACGAGCAGTACTTC. Translating gives CASSLWASGYSYEQYF. Combining the CDR3 with reference TRBV28 and TRBJ2-7 gives the whole variable domain DVKVTQSSRYLVKRTGEKVFLECVQDMDHENMFWYRQDPGLGLRLIYFSYDVKMKEKGDIPEGYSVSREKKERFSLILESASTNQTSMYLCASSLWASGYSYEQYFGPGTRLTVT.